This T cell receptor (beta chain) is drawn from a study of blood T cell repertoires in COVID-19. In terms of age and location, participants ranged from about 18 to 100 years and lived in about two dozen US areas. V gave up 0 bases and J gave up 7 bases, with 9 bases separating them. The CDR3 covers 14 residues. Germline CDR1 reads KGHDR; CDR2 reads SFDVKD. Original analysis: Estimation of nucleated cell counts relied on the amplification of reference gene primers. This table comes from immunoSEQ multiplex PCR, and its TCRdb copy is limited to in-frame clones, with some not included. V, J and clone size reflect that table, while D and trimming were determined from the DNA. The sample lists a few hundred thousand clones; approximately 85% were seen once.

This TCR was recovered from a woman aged 25 to 39 who had recovered from COVID-19. Sequencing used PBMCs or T cells enriched from blood (not recorded which). The chain recombines TRBV24-1 with TRBJ2-1; maybe TRBD1 (6 bases). The chain's CDR3 is CATSDLGQWNEQFF. The DNA of the CDR3 is TGTGCCACCAGTGATTTGGGACAGTGGAATGAGCAGTTCTTC.